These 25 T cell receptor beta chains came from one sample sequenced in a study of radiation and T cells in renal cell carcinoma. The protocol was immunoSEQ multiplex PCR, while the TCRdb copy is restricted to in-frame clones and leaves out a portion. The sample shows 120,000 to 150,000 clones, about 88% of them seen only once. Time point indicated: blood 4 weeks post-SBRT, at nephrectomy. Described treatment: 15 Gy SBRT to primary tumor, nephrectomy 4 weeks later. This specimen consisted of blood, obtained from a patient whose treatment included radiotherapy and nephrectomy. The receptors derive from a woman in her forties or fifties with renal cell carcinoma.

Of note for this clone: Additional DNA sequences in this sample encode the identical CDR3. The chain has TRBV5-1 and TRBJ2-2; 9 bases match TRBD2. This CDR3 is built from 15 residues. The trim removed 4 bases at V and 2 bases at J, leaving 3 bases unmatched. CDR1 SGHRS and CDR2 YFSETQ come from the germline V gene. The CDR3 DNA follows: TGCGCCAGCAGCCCGGGACTAGCTAACACCGGGGAGCTGTTTTTT. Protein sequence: CASSPGLANTGELFF.

Here the CDR3 DNA reads TGTGCCAGCACCATGACCGGGACAGGGACATATGGCTACACCTTC. Its protein is CASTMTGTGTYGYTF. This sequence joins TRBV9 and TRBJ1-2; TRBD1 matches 9 bases. The CDR3 sequence is 15 residues long. V lost 6 bases and J lost 5; bases outside the gene matches: 11. CDR1 is SGDLS, CDR2 YYNGEE, per germline.

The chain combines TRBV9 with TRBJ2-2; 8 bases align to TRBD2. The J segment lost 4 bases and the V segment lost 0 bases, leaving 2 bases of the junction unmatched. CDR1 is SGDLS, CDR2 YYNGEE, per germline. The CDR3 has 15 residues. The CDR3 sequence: CASSVAGGVTGELFF. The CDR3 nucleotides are TGTGCCAGCAGCGTAGCGGGAGGGGTCACCGGGGAGCTGTTTTTT.

The CDR3 loop is CASSLGGQGANEKLFF. The DNA of the CDR3 is TGTGCCAGCAGCTTGGGAGGTCAGGGGGCTAATGAAAAACTGTTTTTT. The V gene is TRBV5-4, the J gene TRBJ1-4; TRBD1 aligns across 7 bases. There are 16 residues in the CDR3. V gave up 0 bases and J gave up 3 bases; unmatched junction bases: 5. Per germline, CDR1 SGHNT and CDR2 YYREEE (reference sequence). The variable domain in full, with the rest retrieved from reference TRBV5-4 and TRBJ1-4, is ETGVTQSPTHLIKTRGQQVTLRCSSQSGHNTVSWYQQALGQGPQFIFQYYREEENGRGNFPPRFSGLQFPNYSSELNVNALELDDSALYLCASSLGGQGANEKLFFGSGTQLSVL.

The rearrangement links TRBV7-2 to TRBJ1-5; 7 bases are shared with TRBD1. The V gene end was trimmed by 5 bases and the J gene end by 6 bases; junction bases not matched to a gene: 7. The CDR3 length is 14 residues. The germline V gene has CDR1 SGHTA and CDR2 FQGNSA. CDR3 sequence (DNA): TGTGCCAGCAGCCCGGACAGGAGCGGTCAGCCCCAGCATTTT. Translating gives CASSPDRSGQPQHF.

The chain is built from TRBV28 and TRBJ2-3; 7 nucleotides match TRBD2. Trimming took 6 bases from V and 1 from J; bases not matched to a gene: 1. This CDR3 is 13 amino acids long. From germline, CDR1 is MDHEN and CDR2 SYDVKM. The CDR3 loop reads CASRGGGTDTQYF. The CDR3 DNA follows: TGTGCCAGCAGGGGAGGGGGCACAGATACGCAGTATTTT.

CDR3 in DNA: TGTGCCAGCAGTGACATAGCGGGAGGGGGAGATACGCAGTATTTT. It specifies CASSDIAGGGDTQYF. This rearrangement joins TRBV6-1 to TRBJ2-3, with 11 bases that match TRBD2. CDR1 and CDR2 from the germline V gene are MNHNS and SASEGT. This CDR3 is built from 15 residues. The V gene end was trimmed by 3 bases and the J gene end by 5 bases; junction bases not matched to a gene: 4.

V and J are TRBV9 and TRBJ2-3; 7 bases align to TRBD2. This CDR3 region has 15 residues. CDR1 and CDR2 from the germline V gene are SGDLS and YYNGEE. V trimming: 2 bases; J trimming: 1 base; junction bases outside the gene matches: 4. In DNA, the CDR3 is TGTGCCAGCAGCGTGTGGGGGGGAGGCACAGATACGCAGTATTTT. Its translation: CASSVWGGGTDTQYF.

CDR3 sequence: CASSLVNEQYF. CDR3 DNA sequence: TGTGCCAGCAGCTTAGTGAACGAGCAGTACTTC. V and J are TRBV7-2 and TRBJ2-7, with no clear D. The CDR3 runs 11 residues. Per the germline V gene, CDR1 is SGHTA and CDR2 is FQGNSA. The ends were cut back, 1 base at V and 5 bases at J, with 3 bases in the middle.

CDR3 amino acids: CASSLGVLADTQYF. The CDR3 DNA reads TGTGCCAGCAGCTTGGGCGTCCTGGCAGATACGCAGTATTTT. V usage is TRBV5-6 and J usage is TRBJ2-3; D is unclear. The CDR3 spans 14 residues. Trimming took 0 bases from V and 4 from J, leaving 9 bases between them. The germline gives CDR1 SGHDT, CDR2 YYEEEE. Full variable domain (missing parts from reference TRBV5-6 and TRBJ2-3): DAGVTQSPTHLIKTRGQQVTLRCSPKSGHDTVSWYQQALGQGPQFIFQYYEEEERQRGNFPDRFSGHQFPNYSSELNVNALLLGDSALYLCASSLGVLADTQYFGPGTRLTVL.

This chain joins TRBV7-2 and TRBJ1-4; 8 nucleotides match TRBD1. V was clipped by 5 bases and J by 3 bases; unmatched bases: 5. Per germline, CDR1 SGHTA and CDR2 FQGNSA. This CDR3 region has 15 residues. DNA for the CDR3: TGTGCCAGCAGCCCCCGGACAGGGCCTAATGAAAAACTGTTTTTT. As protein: CASSPRTGPNEKLFF. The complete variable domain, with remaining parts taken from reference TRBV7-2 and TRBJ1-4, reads GAGVSQSPSNKVTEKGKDVELRCDPISGHTALYWYRQSLGQGLEFLIYFQGNSAPDKSGLPSDRFSAERTGGSVSTLTIQRTQQEDSAVYLCASSPRTGPNEKLFFGSGTQLSVL.

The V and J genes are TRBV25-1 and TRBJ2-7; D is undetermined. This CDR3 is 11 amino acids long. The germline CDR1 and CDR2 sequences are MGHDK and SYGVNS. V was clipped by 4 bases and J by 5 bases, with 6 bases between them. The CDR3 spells CASSGYHEQYF. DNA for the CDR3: TGTGCCAGCAGTGGTTACCACGAGCAGTACTTC.

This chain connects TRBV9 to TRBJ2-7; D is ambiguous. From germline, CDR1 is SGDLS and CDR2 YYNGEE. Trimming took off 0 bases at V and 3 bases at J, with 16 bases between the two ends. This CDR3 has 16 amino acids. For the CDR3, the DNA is TGTGCCAGCAGCGTAGACCCGGCAGCTGAGTACTACGAGCAGTACTTC. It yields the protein CASSVDPAAEYYEQYF.

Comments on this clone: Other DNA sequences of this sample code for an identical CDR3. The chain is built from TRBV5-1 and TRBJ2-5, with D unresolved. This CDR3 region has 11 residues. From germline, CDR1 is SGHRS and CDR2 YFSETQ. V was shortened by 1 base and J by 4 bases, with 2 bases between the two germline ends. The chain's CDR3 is CASSLRETQYF. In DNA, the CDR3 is TGCGCCAGCAGCTTGCGAGAGACCCAGTACTTC.

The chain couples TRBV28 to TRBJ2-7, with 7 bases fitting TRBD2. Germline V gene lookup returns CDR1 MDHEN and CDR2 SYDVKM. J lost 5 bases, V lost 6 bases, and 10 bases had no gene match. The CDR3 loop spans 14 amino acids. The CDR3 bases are TGTGCCAGCAGCCGCGGGGGACGTAACCACGAGCAGTACTTC. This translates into CASSRGGRNHEQYF.

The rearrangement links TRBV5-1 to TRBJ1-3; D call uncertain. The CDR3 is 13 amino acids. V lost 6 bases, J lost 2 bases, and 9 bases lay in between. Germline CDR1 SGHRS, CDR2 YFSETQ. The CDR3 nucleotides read TGCGCCAGCAATGAGGGAGCTGGAAACACCATATATTTT. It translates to CASNEGAGNTIYF.

The CDR3 loop reads CASSTTVNTEAFF. The CDR3 DNA is TGCGCCAGCAGCACTACGGTGAACACTGAAGCTTTCTTT. The chain couples TRBV5-1 to TRBJ1-1; D call uncertain. From germline, CDR1 is SGHRS and CDR2 YFSETQ. The V end was cut by 4 bases, the J end by 0 bases, with 7 bases between. This CDR3 contains 13 residues.

The CDR3 DNA is TGTGCCAGCAGCCTCTTGGGGGGGGGTACGGGCGAGCAGTTCTTC. Translating gives CASSLLGGGTGEQFF. The gene calls are TRBV7-2 and TRBJ2-1; 7 bases fit TRBD2. Germline V gene data show CDR1 as SGHTA and CDR2 as FQGNSA. V lost 5 bases and J lost 10; bases outside the gene matches: 14. CDR3 size: 15 residues.

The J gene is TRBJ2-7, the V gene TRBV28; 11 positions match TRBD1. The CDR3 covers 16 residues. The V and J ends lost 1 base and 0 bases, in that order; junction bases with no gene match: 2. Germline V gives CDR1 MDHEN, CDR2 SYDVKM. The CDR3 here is CASSLSGTGGSYEQYF. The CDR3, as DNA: TGTGCCAGCAGTTTATCCGGGACAGGGGGCTCCTACGAGCAGTACTTC.

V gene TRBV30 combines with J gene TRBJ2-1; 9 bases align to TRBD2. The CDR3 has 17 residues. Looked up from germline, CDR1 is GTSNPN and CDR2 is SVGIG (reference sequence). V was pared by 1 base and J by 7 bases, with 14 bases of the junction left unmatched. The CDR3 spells CAWSDEVAGGGKNEQFF. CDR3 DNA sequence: TGTGCCTGGAGTGACGAGGTGGCGGGAGGGGGGAAGAATGAGCAGTTCTTC. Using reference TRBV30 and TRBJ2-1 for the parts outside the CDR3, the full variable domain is SQTIHQWPATLVQPVGSPLSLECTVEGTSNPNLYWYRQAAGRGLQLLFYSVGIGQISSEVPQNLSASRPQDRQFILSSKKLLLSDSGFYLCAWSDEVAGGGKNEQFFGPGTRLTVL.

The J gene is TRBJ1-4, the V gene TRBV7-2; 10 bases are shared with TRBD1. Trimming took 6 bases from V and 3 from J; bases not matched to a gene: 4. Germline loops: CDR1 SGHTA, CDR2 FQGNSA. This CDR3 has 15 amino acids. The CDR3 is CASSRQGAANEKLFF. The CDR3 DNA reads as TGTGCCAGCAGTCGACAGGGGGCGGCTAATGAAAAACTGTTTTTT.

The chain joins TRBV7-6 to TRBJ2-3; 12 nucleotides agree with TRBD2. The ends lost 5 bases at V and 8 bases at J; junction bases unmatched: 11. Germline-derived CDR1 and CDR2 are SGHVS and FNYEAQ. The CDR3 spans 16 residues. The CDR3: CASSPLAGGNYGTQYF. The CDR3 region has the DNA TGTGCCAGCAGCCCACTAGCGGGGGGCAATTACGGTACGCAGTATTTT.

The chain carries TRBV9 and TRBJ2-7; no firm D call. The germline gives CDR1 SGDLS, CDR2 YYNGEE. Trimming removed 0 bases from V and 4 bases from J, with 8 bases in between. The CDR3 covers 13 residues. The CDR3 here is CASSVGSEYEQYF. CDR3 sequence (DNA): TGTGCCAGCAGCGTAGGATCGGAGTACGAGCAGTACTTC.

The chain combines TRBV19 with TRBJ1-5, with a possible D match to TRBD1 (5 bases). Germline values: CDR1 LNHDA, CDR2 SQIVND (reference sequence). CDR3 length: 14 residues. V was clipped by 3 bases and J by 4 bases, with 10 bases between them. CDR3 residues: CASSIGGENQPQHF. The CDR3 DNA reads TGTGCCAGTAGTATCGGAGGGGAGAATCAGCCCCAGCATTTT.

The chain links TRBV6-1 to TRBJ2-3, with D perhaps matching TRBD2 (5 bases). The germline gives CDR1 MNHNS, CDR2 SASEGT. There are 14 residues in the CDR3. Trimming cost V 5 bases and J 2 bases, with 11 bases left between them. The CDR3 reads CASSRGLSTDTQYF. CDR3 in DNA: TGTGCCAGCAGTCGCGGACTGTCCACAGATACGCAGTATTTT.